This T cell receptor beta chain was found in a study of Graves' ophthalmopathy and Graves' hyperthyroidism. As regards this clonotype: Its cognate antigen is unknown.

Overall study results and limits: A 13-signature model separated ophthalmopathy from stable hyperthyroidism, around 88% sensitivity, 75% to 84% specificity.

The CDR3 consists of 14 residues. The junction had 8 bases not matched to a gene; V was cut back by 4 bases and J by 5 bases. CDR1 is MNHEY, CDR2 SVGAGI, per germline. For donors with ophthalmopathy, the disease showed moderate-to-severe activity, reached CAS ≥3 and NOSPECS ≥4, and had lasted under 3 months. Patients with other autoimmune diseases, uncontrolled infections, pregnancy or lactation were excluded. Amplification targeted the TCR beta CDR3 regions, with RNA transcripts as the source material. First-round RT-PCR employed HTBI primers, with a second-round multiplex PCR after it. Each CDR3 protein gets one entry after TCRdb re-called the multiplex PCR reads with MiXCR. In the table there are approximately 150,000 distinct CDR3 sequences, under 45% of which are singletons.

This chain uses TRBV6-5 with TRBJ2-7, with 7 bases lining up with TRBD2. This receptor was obtained from a man aged 25-45 years with Graves' ophthalmopathy. Sample: peripheral blood. The CDR3 DNA reads TGTGCCAGCAGTTCATTAACTAGCGACCACGAGCAGTACTTC. Translated, it gives CASSSLTSDHEQYF.